The rows below give T cell receptor beta chains drawn from one sample of a study of blood T cell repertoires in COVID-19. Libraries were prepared by immunoSEQ multiplex PCR; TCRdb keeps only in-frame clonotypes and omits some of them. The data show about 210,000 clones, about 91% seen once. The sequencing sample was made of peripheral blood. These receptors were obtained from a man aged 25 to 40 with acute or convalescent COVID-19. The CDR3 runs from the conserved cysteine through the conserved F or W. The D gene is left open where the match is weak. Size is omitted from some rows. Given values are once, few, many or a class for expanded clones.

NA,NA,TRBV28,TRBJ1-2,TGTGCCAGCAGTTCCTTAATTAACTATGGCTACACCTTC,CASSSLINYGYTF
NA,few,TRBV6-1,TRBJ1-5,TGTGCCAGCAGTGAAGCGCTATCCAGGGGCTATCAGCCCCAGCATTTT,CASSEALSRGYQPQHF
NA,once,TRBV19,TRBJ2-1,TGTGCCAGTACCCAGGCAGGGACACGCGGTGAGCAGTTCTTC,CASTQAGTRGEQFF
TRBD2,once,TRBV2,TRBJ2-7,TGTGCCAGCAGCGAATTTAAGGCGGGAGGGCCGTTGGAGCAGTACTTC,CASSEFKAGGPLEQYF
NA,NA,TRBV7-2,TRBJ1-3,TGTGCCAGCAGCCCCTACAGGGTGACTGGAAACACCATATATTTT,CASSPYRVTGNTIYF
NA,NA,TRBV14,TRBJ2-2,TGTGCCAGCAGCCTCAGTGCGGGGACTTTTAGAACCGGGGAGCTGTTTTTT,CASSLSAGTFRTGELFF
NA,NA,TRBV19,TRBJ1-1,TGTGCCAGTTCTCGAGAGGTAGCGAGGGTGAACACTGAAGCTTTCTTT,CASSREVARVNTEAFF
NA,once,TRBV9,TRBJ2-3,TGTGCCAGCAGCGTAGCCGGGGGGCCCACAGATACGCAGTATTTT,CASSVAGGPTDTQYF
TRBD2,NA,TRBV27,TRBJ2-1,TGTGCCAGCAGTTTACCCCGGGCTAGCGGGAGGGCCCGTGAGCAGTTCTTC,CASSLPRASGRAREQFF
TRBD1,NA,TRBV18,TRBJ1-3,TGTGCCAGCTCACCGAGGACAGGGGATGGAAACACCATATATTTT,CASSPRTGDGNTIYF
NA,NA,TRBV19,TRBJ2-2,TGTGCCAGTAGTATCCGTCTCGGGGAGCTGTTTTTT,CASSIRLGELFF
NA,NA,TRBV2,TRBJ2-4,TGTGCCAGCAGCGAACAGGGTCGGAGAAACATTCAGTACTTC,CASSEQGRRNIQYF
TRBD1,NA,TRBV5-1,TRBJ1-2,TGCGCCAGCAGCTTGGGGCAGGGGGCCTTCTATGGCTACACCTTC,CASSLGQGAFYGYTF
NA,NA,TRBV5-1,TRBJ2-2,TGCGCCAGCAGCGGCCGGGACTCACCGAACACCGGGGAGCTGTTTTTT,CASSGRDSPNTGELFF
NA,NA,TRBV10-2,TRBJ1-2,TGCGCCAGCACCCCGACTTCTAACTATGGCTACACCTTC,CASTPTSNYGYTF
TRBD2,NA,TRBV7-9,TRBJ2-2,TGTGCCAGCAGCCCGACGGGAGGTAGGGCCGACGCGAACACCGGGGAGCTGTTTTTT,CASSPTGGRADANTGELFF
NA,NA,TRBV7-9,TRBJ2-1,TGTGCCAGCAGCCCCACAGGGAAGGGTGAGCAGTTCTTC,CASSPTGKGEQFF